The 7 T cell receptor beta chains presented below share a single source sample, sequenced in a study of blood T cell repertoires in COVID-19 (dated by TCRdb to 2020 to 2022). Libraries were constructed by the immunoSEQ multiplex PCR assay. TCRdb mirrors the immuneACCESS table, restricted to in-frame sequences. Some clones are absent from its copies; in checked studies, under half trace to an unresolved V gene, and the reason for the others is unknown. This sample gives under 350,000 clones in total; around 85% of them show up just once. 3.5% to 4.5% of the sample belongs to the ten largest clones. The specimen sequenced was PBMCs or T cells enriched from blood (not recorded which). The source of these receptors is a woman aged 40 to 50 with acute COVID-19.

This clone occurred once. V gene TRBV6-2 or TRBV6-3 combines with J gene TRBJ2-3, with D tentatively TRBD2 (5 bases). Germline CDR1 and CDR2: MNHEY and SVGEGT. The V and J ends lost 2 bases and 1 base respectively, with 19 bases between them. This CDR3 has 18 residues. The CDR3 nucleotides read TGTGCCAGCAGTTACAGGTACGGGCTAGCCTCTGGCACAGATACGCAGTATTTT. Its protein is CASSYRYGLASGTDTQYF.

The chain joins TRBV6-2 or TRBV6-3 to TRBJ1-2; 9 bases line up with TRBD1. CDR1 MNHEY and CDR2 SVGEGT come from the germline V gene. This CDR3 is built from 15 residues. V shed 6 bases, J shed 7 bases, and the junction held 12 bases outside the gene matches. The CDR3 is CASSLHRGLNPGYTF. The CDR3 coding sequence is TGTGCCAGCAGCCTCCACAGGGGGCTGAATCCTGGCTACACCTTC.

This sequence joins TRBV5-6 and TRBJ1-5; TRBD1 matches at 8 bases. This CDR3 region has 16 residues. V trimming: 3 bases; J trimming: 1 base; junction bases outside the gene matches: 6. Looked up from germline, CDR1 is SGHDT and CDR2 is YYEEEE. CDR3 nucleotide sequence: TGTGCCAGCAGCTCTGGGACAGGAGAGAGCAATCAGCCCCAGCATTTT. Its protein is CASSSGTGESNQPQHF.

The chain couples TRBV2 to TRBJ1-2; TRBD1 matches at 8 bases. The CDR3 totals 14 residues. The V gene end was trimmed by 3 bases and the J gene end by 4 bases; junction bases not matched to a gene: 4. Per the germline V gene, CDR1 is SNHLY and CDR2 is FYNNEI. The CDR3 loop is CASSDGTGVYGYTF. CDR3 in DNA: TGTGCCAGCAGTGACGGGACAGGCGTCTATGGCTACACCTTC.

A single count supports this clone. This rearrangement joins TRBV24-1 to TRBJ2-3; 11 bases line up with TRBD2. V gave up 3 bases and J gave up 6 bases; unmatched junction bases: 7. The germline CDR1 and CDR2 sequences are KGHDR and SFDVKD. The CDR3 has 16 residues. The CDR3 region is CATSDPLAGAWDTQYF. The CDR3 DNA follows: TGTGCCACCAGTGATCCACTAGCGGGGGCATGGGATACGCAGTATTTT.

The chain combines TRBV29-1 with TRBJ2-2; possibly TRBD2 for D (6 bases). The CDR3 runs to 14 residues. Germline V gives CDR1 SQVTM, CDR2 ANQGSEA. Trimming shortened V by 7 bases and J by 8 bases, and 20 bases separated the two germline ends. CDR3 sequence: CSAGRGGDVGELFF. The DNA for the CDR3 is TGCAGCGCCGGGCGCGGAGGGGATGTGGGGGAGCTGTTTTTT.

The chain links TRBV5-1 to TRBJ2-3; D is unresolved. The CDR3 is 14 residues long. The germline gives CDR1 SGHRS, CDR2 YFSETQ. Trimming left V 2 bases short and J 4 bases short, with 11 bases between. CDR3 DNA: TGCGCCAGCAGCTTTCTAGGTACCGCAGATACGCAGTATTTT. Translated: CASSFLGTADTQYF.